This passage covers 26 T cell receptor beta chains from one sample sequenced in a study of early stage breast cancer tumors. The assay was immunoSEQ multiplex PCR, and TCRdb's table has in-frame clones only and misses some. This sample yields around 20,000 clones, of which 83% are seen a single time; less than 2% belongs to the top ten. The sequencing sample was made of blood. The origin of the receptors is a person between 65 and 79 years old with breast cancer.

The chain joins TRBV12-5 to TRBJ2-2; D is unclear. The germline gives CDR1 LGHNT, CDR2 FRNRAP. V lost 5 bases to trimming and J lost 6 bases, with 10 bases between them. The CDR3 contains 13 residues. CDR3 nucleotides: TGTGCTAGTGGTAGAAATGGGCCCGGGGAGCTGTTTTTT. Protein sequence: CASGRNGPGELFF. Drawing the rest from reference TRBV12-5 and TRBJ2-2, the complete variable domain is DARVTQTPRHKVTEMGQEVTMRCQPILGHNTVFWYRQTMMQGLELLAYFRNRAPLDDSGMPKDRFSAEMPDATLATLKIQPSEPRDSAVYFCASGRNGPGELFFGEGSRLTVL.

V and J are TRBV19 and TRBJ1-5; no clear D gene. Germline CDR1 is LNHDA and CDR2 is SQIVND (reference sequence). Trimming shortened V by 7 bases and J by 0 bases, and 13 bases separated the two germline ends. The CDR3 is made up of 15 amino acids. The DNA for the CDR3 is TGTGCCAGTACCCCGGTGCCATATAGCAATCAGCCCCAGCATTTT. It translates to CASTPVPYSNQPQHF.

This clone was observed a single time. This sequence joins TRBV7-2 and TRBJ2-2, with D tentatively TRBD1 (7 bases). The CDR3 runs to 15 residues. From germline, CDR1 is SGHTA and CDR2 FQGNSA. The V gene lost 6 bases and the J gene lost 5 bases, with 16 bases spanning the gap. This chain's CDR3 is CASSSTGAGTGELFF. The DNA of the CDR3 is TGTGCCAGCAGTTCCACAGGGGCGGGGACCGGGGAGCTGTTTTTT.

This chain links TRBV5-4 with TRBJ1-2, with a possible D match to TRBD1 (6 bases). Germline V gene lookup returns CDR1 SGHNT and CDR2 YYREEE (reference sequence). CDR3 size: 16 residues. V was clipped by 0 bases and J by 0 bases, with 12 bases between them. The CDR3 sequence is CASSLERDTANYGYTF. The CDR3 nucleotides read TGTGCCAGCAGCTTGGAACGGGACACTGCTAACTATGGCTACACCTTC.

V gene TRBV6-1 combines with J gene TRBJ1-3; no reliable D call. Deletions cut 2 bases from V and 1 base from J, with 6 bases between. Germline CDR1 and CDR2: MNHNS and SASEGT. The CDR3 extends over 14 amino acids. The CDR3 spells CASSETKSGNTIYF. CDR3 nucleotide sequence: TGTGCCAGCAGTGAAACAAAATCTGGAAACACCATATATTTT.

This chain uses TRBV2 with TRBJ2-7, with TRBD1 as a possible D gene (6 bases). This CDR3 has 14 amino acids. Trimming stripped 2 bases from V and 6 bases from J, with 14 bases between. CDR1 SNHLY and CDR2 FYNNEI come from the germline V gene. CDR3: CASSEQGPSREQYF. In DNA form, the CDR3 reads TGTGCCAGCAGTGAACAGGGGCCATCTCGCGAGCAGTACTTC.

The J gene is TRBJ2-5, the V gene TRBV5-1; the match to TRBD2 covers 10 bases. V trimming: 4 bases; J trimming: 5 bases; junction bases outside the gene matches: 8. CDR1 and CDR2 (germline): SGHRS, YFSETQ. The CDR3 totals 15 residues. CDR3 loop: CASSQGTSVRETQYF. As DNA, the CDR3 is TGCGCCAGCAGCCAAGGGACTAGCGTAAGGGAGACCCAGTACTTC.

The rearrangement uses TRBV18 and TRBJ1-2; D not certain. Germline lookup yields CDR1 KGHSH and CDR2 LQKENI. The CDR3 contains 14 residues. V lost 3 bases and J lost 8, with 16 bases in between. The CDR3 coding sequence is TGTGCCAGCTCACCCTCGACTAAGTCGGGGGGCTACACCTTC. This encodes CASSPSTKSGGYTF.

This clone was counted only a few times. V usage is TRBV7-3 and J usage is TRBJ1-6, with a weak D call TRBD1 (6 bases). Germline lookup yields CDR1 SGHTA and CDR2 FQGTGA. The CDR3 contains 14 residues. Deletions cut 3 bases from V and 6 bases from J, with 9 bases between. CDR3 loop: CASSFQGSNSPLHF. CDR3 nucleotide sequence: TGTGCCAGCAGCTTCCAGGGGAGTAATTCACCCCTCCACTTT. Based on the CDR3 plus reference TRBV7-3 and TRBJ1-6, the full variable domain is GAGVSQTPSNKVTEKGKYVELRCDPISGHTALYWYRQSLGQGPEFLIYFQGTGAADDSGLPNDRFFAVRPEGSVSTLKIQRTERGDSAVYLCASSFQGSNSPLHFGNGTRLTVT.

The chain combines TRBV28 with TRBJ2-5, with TRBD1 matching 8 bases. The CDR3 covers 14 residues. Germline CDR1 MDHEN, CDR2 SYDVKM. The J segment lost 4 bases and the V segment lost 9 bases, leaving 10 bases of the junction unmatched. The DNA of the CDR3 is TGTGCCAGTAAGGCAGGGGGCAGGAGAGAGACCCAGTACTTC. Residues: CASKAGGRRETQYF.

The chain carries TRBV5-5 and TRBJ1-6; no clear D gene. Germline assignment: CDR1 SGHKS and CDR2 YYEKEE (reference sequence). The V gene lost 6 bases and the J gene lost 7 bases, with 14 bases spanning the gap. This CDR3 spans 14 amino acids. The CDR3, as DNA: TGTGCCAGCACCTTCGGACTGATAAATTCACCCCTCCACTTT. It encodes CASTFGLINSPLHF.

The chain recombines TRBV20-1 with TRBJ2-7; D gene uncertain. CDR1 and CDR2 from the germline V gene are DFQATT and SNEGSKA (reference sequence). This CDR3 is 11 amino acids long. V lost 1 base to trimming and J lost 5 bases, with 6 bases between them. CDR3 sequence: CSARALHEQYF. For the CDR3, the DNA is TGCAGTGCTAGAGCCCTCCACGAGCAGTACTTC.

This chain uses TRBV18 with TRBJ1-5; 7 bases match TRBD1. This CDR3 is 19 amino acids long. J was trimmed by 1 base and V by 1 base; bases with no gene match: 13. In germline, CDR1 is KGHSH, CDR2 LQKENI. CDR3 coding DNA: TGTGCCAGCTCACCACAAAGGCCCCCCCGGACAGGAAGCAATCAGCCCCAGCATTTT. This sequence encodes CASSPQRPPRTGSNQPQHF.

V and J are TRBV4-1 and TRBJ1-1; 7 bases fit TRBD1. The ends lost 1 base at V and 4 bases at J; junction bases unmatched: 6. From germline, CDR1 is MGHRA and CDR2 YSYEKL. The CDR3 has 15 amino acids. In DNA form, the CDR3 reads TGCGCCAGCAGCCAAGCCCACAGGGGCCGCACTGAAGCTTTCTTT. It codes for CASSQAHRGRTEAFF.

This clone has a single count. V gene TRBV12-5 combines with J gene TRBJ2-7; 7 positions match TRBD1. After removal of 6 bases from V and 1 base from J, the junction contained 3 bases not matched to a gene. The CDR3 is 13 residues long. CDR1 and CDR2 from the germline V gene are LGHNT and FRNRAP. For the CDR3, the DNA is TGTGCTAGTGGCCCACAGGGGTCCTACGAGCAGTACTTC. The encoded protein is CASGPQGSYEQYF.

This clone has just one count. J is TRBJ1-2 and V is TRBV19; a weak D match, TRBD1 (5 bases). Germline V gene sequence: CDR1 LNHDA, CDR2 SQIVND (reference sequence). The CDR3 has 16 amino acids. The V gene lost 5 bases and the J gene lost 8 bases, with 24 bases spanning the gap. This CDR3 is CASSLLQGLLARGYTF. DNA for the CDR3: TGTGCCAGTAGTCTCCTTCAGGGTCTCCTCGCGCGGGGCTACACCTTC.

The rearrangement links TRBV6-6 to TRBJ2-3; no reliable D call. The V gene lost 2 bases and the J gene lost 1 base, with 4 bases spanning the gap. Germline values: CDR1 MNHNY, CDR2 SVGAGI (reference sequence). This CDR3 has 13 amino acids. The CDR3 nucleotides read TGTGCCAGCAGTTACCCGGGCACAGATACGCAGTATTTT. Translation gives CASSYPGTDTQYF.

The chain employs TRBV9 and TRBJ2-5; 7 nucleotides line up with TRBD2. Germline trimming cut 2 bases from V and 2 bases from J; bases unmatched to any gene: 9. The CDR3 consists of 16 residues. Germline V gives CDR1 SGDLS, CDR2 YYNGEE. CDR3 sequence: CASSVSSGVVQETQYF. CDR3 coding DNA: TGTGCCAGCAGCGTTTCGAGCGGGGTAGTTCAAGAGACCCAGTACTTC.

The rearrangement links TRBV2 to TRBJ2-5, with 9 bases that match TRBD2. Germline values: CDR1 SNHLY, CDR2 FYNNEI. Unmatched junction bases numbered 12, after V lost 6 bases and J lost 7 bases. This CDR3 has 15 amino acids. The CDR3 loop is CASRAGGGAPGTQYF. CDR3 nucleotide sequence: TGTGCCAGCAGGGCGGGCGGGGGGGCGCCGGGGACCCAGTACTTC.

The genes are TRBV7-2 and TRBJ1-1, with D maybe TRBD1 (6 bases). CDR1 and CDR2 (germline): SGHTA, FQGNSA. The CDR3 contains 13 residues. Trimming cost V 4 bases and J 4 bases, with 10 bases left between them. Here the CDR3 DNA reads TGTGCCAGCAGCTGGGACATCGGCACTGAAGCTTTCTTT. This encodes CASSWDIGTEAFF.

The chain has TRBV27 and TRBJ2-5; 8 bases are a match to TRBD2. CDR3 length equals 15 residues. CDR1 is MNHEY and CDR2 is SMNVEV in the germline V gene (reference sequence). J was trimmed by 7 bases and V by 3 bases; bases with no gene match: 10. The CDR3 reads CASSFRGGAPGTQYF. The DNA for the CDR3 is TGTGCCAGCAGTTTCCGGGGGGGCGCCCCCGGGACCCAGTACTTC.

The CDR3 is CAISRQGRSPLHF. The CDR3 DNA reads TGTGCCATCAGTCGACAGGGGCGTTCACCCCTCCACTTT. The chain uses TRBV10-3 and TRBJ1-6; 8 bases fit TRBD1. The CDR3 loop spans 13 amino acids. V lost 5 bases and J lost 9; bases outside the gene matches: 3. Per germline, CDR1 ENHRY and CDR2 SYGVKD.

J is TRBJ1-6 and V is TRBV2; maybe TRBD1 (5 bases). The CDR3 contains 15 residues. V was cut by 4 bases and J by 7 bases, with 14 bases left in between. From germline, CDR1 is SNHLY and CDR2 FYNNEI. The CDR3 bases are TGTGCCAGCAGTGGGGGAGGGACCCTGAATTCACCCCTCCACTTT. Translating it yields CASSGGGTLNSPLHF.

The J gene is TRBJ2-6, the V gene TRBV11-1; D is ambiguous. The germline V gene has CDR1 SGHAT and CDR2 FQDESV (reference sequence). This CDR3 comprises 16 residues. V was trimmed by 3 bases and J by 0 bases, leaving 9 bases between them. The CDR3 reads CASSFVKSSGANVLTF. The CDR3, as DNA: TGTGCCAGCAGCTTTGTCAAGAGCTCTGGGGCCAACGTCCTGACTTTC.

As regards this clone: This CDR3 is also generated by other DNA sequences in the sample. This CDR3 reads CASSSQGGNTEAFF. The CDR3 DNA is TGCGCCAGCAGCTCACAGGGGGGGAACACTGAAGCTTTCTTT. The chain carries TRBV5-1 and TRBJ1-1, with TRBD1 matching 8 bases. The germline CDR1 and CDR2 sequences are SGHRS and YFSETQ. The CDR3 contains 14 residues. V gave up 3 bases and J gave up 1 base; unmatched junction bases: 2.

The CDR3 DNA reads as TGCGCCAGCAGCCGTTACCGGGGGGATACCTACGAGCAGTACTTC. Translated: CASSRYRGDTYEQYF. The V and J genes are TRBV4-3 and TRBJ2-7; 7 nucleotides agree with TRBD2. With 4 bases clipped from V and 2 bases from J, the junction kept 8 bases outside the gene matches. Germline lookup yields CDR1 LGHNA and CDR2 YSLEER. This CDR3 region has 15 residues.